This T cell receptor (beta chain) was observed in a study of cytomegalovirus exposure and HLA in healthy donors. In the PCR, 60 Vbeta and 13 Jbeta primers were used. Clones were sequenced by immunoSEQ multiplex PCR, and TCRdb holds only the in-frame ones, with some missing. Of 140,000 or so clones listed, approximately 79% are singletons. Germline trimming cut 5 bases from V and 9 bases from J; bases unmatched to any gene: 7. The germline V gene has CDR1 SGHDN and CDR2 FVKESK. The CDR3 spans 15 residues. The specimen sequenced was PBMCs. The origin of this receptor is a man aged 18 to 30 in good health and CMV-seropositive. This chain connects TRBV14 to TRBJ2-1; 13 bases line up with TRBD2. For the CDR3, the DNA is TGTGCCAGCAGCGGTCCGGGACTAGCGGGAAGTGAGCAGTTCTTC. As protein: CASSGPGLAGSEQFF.